These T cell receptor beta chains were read from a single sample in a study of blood T cell repertoires in COVID-19. Libraries were prepared by immunoSEQ multiplex PCR; TCRdb keeps only in-frame clonotypes and omits some of them. In the table there are 190,000 or so clones, 70% to 85% of which are singletons. The specimen sequenced was peripheral blood. Receptors were obtained from a man aged 50 or older who had recovered from COVID-19. Each CDR3 is given with its conserved first and last residue. A D gene is named only where the DNA matches it firmly. Rows may omit the clone size; those that give it use once, few, many or a size class.

j_gene	d_gene	abundance	v_gene	CDR3aa	CDR3nt
TRBJ2-1	.	.	TRBV7-2	CASSLIHAGPTVF	TGTGCCAGCAGCTTAATCCATGCGGGGCCCACGGTCTTC
TRBJ2-5	.	.	TRBV29-1	CSAIPTGRETQYF	TGCAGCGCAATACCGACTGGAAGAGAGACCCAGTACTTC
TRBJ2-5	.	.	TRBV6-4	CASSGTAAVRETQYF	TGTGCCAGCAGTGGGACAGCCGCCGTTAGGGAGACCCAGTACTTC
TRBJ2-4	TRBD1	once	TRBV30	CAWAGQGRVRAKNIQYF	TGTGCCTGGGCCGGACAGGGGAGAGTAAGAGCCAAAAACATTCAGTACTTC
TRBJ2-7	TRBD2	once	TRBV28	CASSPLAGVLYEQYF	TGTGCCAGCAGTCCTTTAGCGGGAGTTCTCTACGAGCAGTACTTC
TRBJ2-7	.	.	TRBV3-1/TRBV3-2	CASSQALGMYEQYF	TGTGCCAGCAGCCAAGCACTAGGCATGTACGAGCAGTACTTC
TRBJ2-2	.	.	TRBV6-2/TRBV6-3	CASSRVPTNTGELFF	TGTGCCAGCAGCCGAGTCCCGACGAACACCGGGGAGCTGTTTTTT
TRBJ1-5	.	.	TRBV7-8	CASSLSAWGGNQPQHF	TGTGCCAGCAGTTTGAGCGCCTGGGGCGGCAATCAGCCCCAGCATTTT
TRBJ2-1	TRBD1	.	TRBV5-5	CASSFTGVNEQFF	TGTGCCAGCAGCTTCACAGGGGTCAATGAGCAGTTCTTC
TRBJ2-3	.	.	TRBV9	CASSRRLGGTDTQYF	TGTGCCAGCAGTAGGAGACTCGGGGGCACAGATACGCAGTATTTT
TRBJ1-5	.	.	TRBV7-8	CASSLIRGGDSNQPQHF	TGTGCCAGCAGCTTAATAAGGGGTGGGGATAGCAATCAGCCCCAGCATTTT
TRBJ2-4	TRBD1	.	TRBV30	CAWSRPPGQGGMATKNIQYF	TGTGCCTGGAGTAGACCCCCGGGACAGGGAGGAATGGCAACCAAAAACATTCAGTACTTC
TRBJ2-5	.	.	TRBV30	CAWIHGQEEETQYF	TGTGCCTGGATTCACGGGCAGGAGGAAGAGACCCAGTACTTC
TRBJ1-1	.	.	TRBV30	CAWSVKIGGGTEAFF	TGTGCCTGGAGTGTAAAAATCGGGGGTGGCACTGAAGCTTTCTTT
TRBJ1-3	TRBD1	.	TRBV3-1/TRBV3-2	CASSRETGTGNTIYF	TGTGCCAGCAGCCGCGAGACAGGGACTGGAAACACCATATATTTT
TRBJ1-1	.	.	TRBV6-5	CASSYSPEMNTEAFF	TGTGCCAGCAGTTACTCGCCGGAGATGAACACTGAAGCTTTCTTT
TRBJ2-7	.	.	TRBV30	CAWSGLGSYEQYF	TGTGCCTGGAGTGGACTAGGGTCCTACGAGCAGTACTTC
TRBJ1-5	.	.	TRBV20-1	CSASAGVDQPQHF	TGCAGTGCTAGTGCGGGGGTCGATCAGCCCCAGCATTTT
TRBJ2-7	.	.	TRBV11-2	CASSPGYEQYF	TGTGCCAGCAGCCCCGGTTACGAGCAGTACTTC
TRBJ2-3	.	once	TRBV7-6	CASSTHGVATSTDTQYF	TGTGCCAGCAGCACGCATGGGGTAGCGACCTCTACAGATACGCAGTATTTT
TRBJ2-1	.	.	TRBV18	CASSPGTGTRNEQFF	TGTGCCAGCTCACCCGGGACTGGGACCCGGAATGAGCAGTTCTTC
TRBJ2-3	TRBD2	.	TRBV7-2	CASSLGGRVEDTQYF	TGTGCCAGCAGCTTAGGGGGGAGGGTGGAAGATACGCAGTATTTT
TRBJ1-2	TRBD1	.	TRBV19	CASSPQTGGGGYTF	TGTGCCAGTAGTCCACAAACAGGGGGCGGTGGCTACACCTTC
TRBJ2-2	TRBD2	.	TRBV6-6	CASSHPSGGNTGELFF	TGTGCCAGCAGCCACCCTAGCGGGGGGAACACCGGGGAGCTGTTTTTT
TRBJ1-3	TRBD1	.	TRBV18	CASSPRTGEVSGNTIYF	TGTGCCAGCTCACCTCGGACAGGGGAAGTCTCTGGAAACACCATATATTTT
TRBJ2-7	.	many	TRBV2	CASSRDGDEQYF	TGTGCCAGCAGCAGGGATGGCGACGAGCAGTACTTC
TRBJ1-6	.	.	TRBV4-2	CASSQVRNSPLHF	TGTGCCAGCAGCCAAGTGCGGAATTCACCCCTCCACTTT
TRBJ2-1	TRBD1	few	TRBV5-1	CASSLQGHSNNEQFF	TGCGCCAGCAGCTTACAGGGGCACTCAAACAATGAGCAGTTCTTC
TRBJ2-3	.	.	TRBV19	CASSVADTQYF	TGTGCCAGTAGTGTCGCAGATACGCAGTATTTT
TRBJ2-5	TRBD1	once	TRBV18	CASSPTGTQETQYF	TGTGCCAGCTCACCGACAGGGACACAAGAGACCCAGTACTTC
TRBJ1-3	TRBD1	.	TRBV6-5	CASSARQGAGNTIYF	TGTGCCAGCAGCGCTCGTCAGGGGGCTGGAAACACCATATATTTT
TRBJ2-5	TRBD1	.	TRBV3-1/TRBV3-2	CASSPPTGKETQYF	TGTGCCAGCAGCCCCCCGACAGGGAAAGAGACCCAGTACTTC
TRBJ2-1	TRBD2	.	TRBV5-4	CASSLDGTSVYNEQFF	TGTGCCAGCAGCTTGGACGGGACTAGCGTCTACAATGAGCAGTTCTTC
TRBJ1-1	.	.	TRBV18	CASSPRITGLNTEAFF	TGTGCCAGCTCACCGAGAATTACAGGGCTGAACACTGAAGCTTTCTTT
TRBJ1-4	TRBD1	.	TRBV6-6	CASSYLTGGEKLFF	TGTGCCAGCAGTTACTTAACAGGGGGGGAAAAACTGTTTTTT
TRBJ2-3	TRBD1	once	TRBV29-1	CSDGKQGASTDTQYF	TGCAGCGACGGAAAACAGGGGGCTAGCACAGATACGCAGTATTTT
TRBJ2-1	.	once	TRBV14	CASSQVHVYNEQFF	TGTGCCAGCAGCCAGGTACACGTTTACAATGAGCAGTTCTTC
TRBJ1-2	.	.	TRBV15	CATSFRTTSYGYTF	TGTGCCACCAGCTTTAGGACAACCTCTTATGGCTACACCTTC
TRBJ2-7	TRBD2	.	TRBV6-5	CASSYSGGRSSYEQYF	TGTGCCAGCAGTTACTCAGGCGGGAGGAGCTCCTACGAGCAGTACTTC
TRBJ2-2	.	.	TRBV7-3	CASSLSGGNTGELFF	TGTGCCAGCAGCTTAAGTGGCGGTAACACCGGGGAGCTGTTTTTT
TRBJ1-2	.	.	TRBV12-3/TRBV12-4	CASSPQGPGGYTF	TGTGCCAGCAGTCCTCAGGGCCCCGGGGGCTACACCTTC
TRBJ2-1	TRBD2	few	TRBV10-1	CASSKSGRGNEQFF	TGCGCCAGCAGCAAGAGCGGGAGAGGGAATGAGCAGTTCTTC
TRBJ2-7	TRBD1	.	TRBV13	CASSTRAWAGGFVDEQYF	TGTGCCAGCAGCACTCGGGCTTGGGCAGGGGGCTTTGTGGACGAGCAGTACTTC
TRBJ2-7	TRBD1	.	TRBV10-3	CAINDNGQGGEQYF	TGTGCCATCAACGATAACGGACAGGGCGGCGAGCAGTACTTC
TRBJ2-5	TRBD2	.	TRBV18	CASSPGLAGVSVKTQYF	TGTGCCAGCTCACCTGGACTAGCGGGAGTTTCAGTAAAGACCCAGTACTTC